The next 9 T cell receptor beta chains were all read from a single sample in a study of response to subunit inactivated influenza vaccine. Each CDR3 protein is one row after TCRdb ran MiXCR on the RT-PCR reads. The repertoire has 550,000 to 800,000 distinct CDR3 sequences, approximately 15% of them found once; the top ten carry approximately 6.5%. Sequencing used PBMCs from blood, obtained around 15 days before vaccination. These receptors originate from a man aged 45-65 years who received an inactivated influenza vaccine.

This clonotype was found a few times. J is TRBJ1-1 and V is TRBV6-2 or TRBV6-3; 7 bases line up with TRBD1. Trimming at V came to 5 bases and at J to 5 bases, leaving 8 bases not matched to a gene. Germline CDR1 reads MNHEY; CDR2 reads SVGEGT. The CDR3 length is 14 residues. For the CDR3, the DNA is TGTGCCAGCAGTGAGAACAGGGGAAGGACTGAAGCTTTCTTT. Translation gives CASSENRGRTEAFF.

The J gene is TRBJ2-1, the V gene TRBV19; D is undetermined. The V end was cut by 2 bases, the J end by 9 bases, with 11 bases between. The CDR3 totals 13 residues. The germline V gene has CDR1 LNHDA and CDR2 SQIVND (reference sequence). This CDR3 is CASSIKSSSEQFF. In DNA form, the CDR3 reads TGTGCCAGTAGTATAAAAAGTTCTAGTGAGCAGTTCTTC.

This clonotype has more than one count but fewer than ten. This chain connects TRBV5-1 to TRBJ2-5; the D gene is possibly TRBD1 (6 bases). The CDR3 runs to 13 residues. Germline CDR1 is SGHRS and CDR2 is YFSETQ. Trimming removed 1 base from V and 5 bases from J, with 9 bases in between. CDR3 sequence reads: CASSLWTAETQYF. The CDR3 DNA follows: TGCGCCAGCAGCTTGTGGACAGCGGAGACCCAGTACTTC. Supplemented by reference TRBV5-1 and TRBJ2-5, the full variable domain reads KAGVTQTPRYLIKTRGQQVTLSCSPISGHRSVSWYQQTPGQGLQFLFEYFSETQRNKGNFPGRFSGRQFSNSRSEMNVSTLELGDSALYLCASSLWTAETQYFGPGTRLLVL.

This clonotype was seen a few times. V is TRBV20-1 and J is TRBJ1-1; D is unresolved. The V end lost 8 bases, the J end lost 1 base, and 17 bases lay between the germline ends. Germline V gene sequence: CDR1 DFQATT, CDR2 SNEGSKA (reference sequence). This CDR3 contains 14 residues. DNA for the CDR3: TGCAGTACCACTGGACGTTGGGAGAACACTGAAGCTTTCTTT. This codes for CSTTGRWENTEAFF.

The chain couples TRBV24-1 to TRBJ2-1, with D uncertain. The V gene's germline CDR1 is KGHDR and CDR2 SFDVKD. This CDR3 contains 17 residues. The germline V and J ends were trimmed by 5 bases and 0 bases, with 16 bases remaining between them. CDR3 nucleotide sequence: TGTGCCACCAGTGGCCTTAGCACGTCGAGCTCCTACAATGAGCAGTTCTTC. It yields the protein CATSGLSTSSSYNEQFF.

This clonotype was counted between two and nine times. The rearrangement links TRBV4-2 to TRBJ2-1; tentatively, D is TRBD2 (5 bases). Germline assignment: CDR1 LGHNA and CDR2 YNFKEQ. The CDR3 contains 12 residues. Trimming removed 3 bases at V and 9 bases at J, with 9 bases between. The CDR3 spells CASSQGSGEQFF. In nucleotides, the CDR3 is TGTGCCAGCAGCCAGGGCAGCGGTGAGCAGTTCTTC.

This clonotype was counted only a few times. The chain has TRBV7-9 and TRBJ2-7; D is unclear. The germline V gene encodes CDR1 SEHNR and CDR2 FQNEAQ (reference sequence). V was trimmed by 5 bases and J by 2 bases, leaving 16 bases between them. The CDR3 runs to 15 residues. CDR3 coding DNA: TGTGCCAGCAGCCCTCCTCCCAAACCCCCCTACGAGCAGTACTTC. Its translation: CASSPPPKPPYEQYF.

The rearrangement links TRBV7-3 to TRBJ2-2, with D perhaps being TRBD1 or TRBD2 (5 bases each). V dropped 6 bases and J dropped 5 bases, with 16 bases sitting between them. The CDR3 loop spans 15 amino acids. The V gene's germline CDR1 is SGHTA and CDR2 FQGTGA. The CDR3 protein is CASSPTQGDTGELFF. The CDR3, as DNA: TGTGCCAGCAGTCCGACGCAGGGAGATACCGGGGAGCTGTTTTTT.

The chain links TRBV27 to TRBJ1-1, with D tentatively TRBD1 (6 bases). The CDR3 contains 13 residues. Looked up from germline, CDR1 is MNHEY and CDR2 is SMNVEV (reference sequence). Trimming cost V 2 bases and J 6 bases, with 10 bases left between them. The CDR3 bases are TGTGCCAGCAGTTTACAGGCAGGGGCTGAAGCTTTCTTT. Protein product: CASSLQAGAEAFF.